A single sample is the source of the 29 T cell receptor beta chains below, sequenced in a study of molecular identifiers for immune sequencing clone quantification. TCRdb re-called the PCR reads through MiXCR, storing one row per CDR3 protein. The table records 550,000 to 750,000 distinct CDR3 sequences, about 20% of them present only once. The sample consisted of naive CD8+ T cells from blood, with Jurkat cell RNA spiked in. The subset: FACS-sorted CD8+CD4-CCR7+CD45RA+ naive T cells. The source is a human donor in good health. Some libraries in this study had Jurkat cell RNA spiked in.

This CDR3 reads CASRTTSGVNQETQYF. In DNA form, the CDR3 reads TGTGCCAGCAGGACCACTAGCGGGGTTAACCAAGAGACCCAGTACTTC. The chain couples TRBV7-6 to TRBJ2-5; 10 bases map to TRBD2. The CDR3 runs to 16 residues. Germline CDR1 SGHVS, CDR2 FNYEAQ. Unmatched junction bases numbered 7, after V lost 6 bases and J lost 0 bases. Looking up the rest from reference TRBV7-6 and TRBJ2-5 gives the full variable domain: GAGVSQSPRYKVTKRGQDVALRCDPISGHVSLYWYRQALGQGPEFLTYFNYEAQQDKSGLPNDRFSAERPEGSISTLTIQRTEQRDSAMYRCASRTTSGVNQETQYFGPGTRLLVL.

Ten or more counts support this clonotype. The chain links TRBV25-1 to TRBJ2-5; tentatively, D is TRBD1 or TRBD2 (5 bases each). Germline V gene sequence: CDR1 MGHDK, CDR2 SYGVNS. V lost 0 bases and J 1 base, leaving 15 bases between the germline ends. The CDR3 spans 17 residues. The CDR3 bases are TGTGCCAGCAGTGAATATATTCCGGGACCCTCCCAAGAGACCCAGTACTTC. This sequence encodes CASSEYIPGPSQETQYF.

This clonotype was recorded many times. The chain is built from TRBV7-9 and TRBJ2-7; tentative D call: TRBD1 (5 bases). CDR3 length equals 15 residues. V lost 5 bases to trimming and J lost 0 bases, with 14 bases between them. Germline values: CDR1 SEHNR, CDR2 FQNEAQ (reference sequence). The CDR3 sequence is CASSPWTSSSYEQYF. CDR3 bases: TGTGCCAGCAGCCCGTGGACAAGCAGCTCCTACGAGCAGTACTTC.

For this clonotype: A read error may explain this, as a much larger clone is one base away. The CDR3 carries no conserved terminal phenylalanine or tryptophan, so it likely arises from a read error. The genes are TRBV6-2 or TRBV6-3 and TRBJ2-5; either TRBD1 or TRBD2 may fit D (5 bases each). Germline CDR1 is MNHEY and CDR2 is SVGEGT. This CDR3 is 18 amino acids long. V was clipped by 2 bases and J by 0 bases, with 19 bases between them. Here the CDR3 DNA reads TGTGCCAGCAGTTACCCTCCGGGACGGCCACCGTACCAAGAGACCCAGTACTCC. This sequence encodes CASSYPPGRPPYQETQYS.

This clonotype showed up many times. J is TRBJ2-1 and V is TRBV4-3; 8 bases agree with TRBD1. The CDR3 contains 16 residues. J lost 1 base, V lost 0 bases, and 2 bases had no gene match. CDR1 and CDR2 from the germline V gene are LGHNA and YSLEER. In nucleotides, the CDR3 is TGCGCCAGCAGCCAAGATTACAGGGGGTCCTACAATGAGCAGTTCTTC. Residues: CASSQDYRGSYNEQFF.

The chain couples TRBV14 to TRBJ2-2; D is ambiguous. Trimming removed 4 bases from V and 4 bases from J, with 10 bases in between. This CDR3 is 14 amino acids long. Germline V gives CDR1 SGHDN, CDR2 FVKESK. CDR3 in amino acids: CASSPNPGTGELFF. The CDR3 nucleotides read TGTGCCAGCAGCCCGAATCCTGGCACCGGGGAGCTGTTTTTT.

V usage is TRBV9 and J usage is TRBJ2-2, with 10 bases fitting TRBD2. CDR1 is SGDLS and CDR2 is YYNGEE in the germline V gene. The junction had 6 bases not matched to a gene; V was cut back by 0 bases and J by 7 bases. This CDR3 comprises 16 residues. CDR3 bases: TGTGCCAGCAGCGTAGCGTCTAGCGGGAGAGTCGGGGAGCTGTTTTTT. As protein: CASSVASSGRVGELFF. The full variable domain, rest sourced from reference TRBV9 and TRBJ2-2, is DSGVTQTPKHLITATGQRVTLRCSPRSGDLSVYWYQQSLDQGLQFLIQYYNGEERAKGNILERFSAQQFPDLHSELNLSSLELGDSALYFCASSVASSGRVGELFFGEGSRLTVL.

This clonotype was observed at least ten times. J is TRBJ2-6 and V is TRBV6-1, with TRBD1 matching 9 bases. The CDR3 is 16 amino acids. Trimming removed 4 bases from V and 4 bases from J; junction bases left unmatched: 5. Germline-derived CDR1 and CDR2 are MNHNS and SASEGT. The CDR3 spells CASSVGQGYGANVLTF. The CDR3 nucleotides read TGTGCCAGCAGTGTTGGACAGGGGTACGGGGCCAACGTCCTGACTTTC.

Comment on this clonotype: This may come from a read error, since a much larger clone is one base off. The rearrangement uses TRBV5-6 and TRBJ2-3; D may be TRBD1 (6 bases). TRBJ1-5 matches the DNA end more closely, so the J call is doubtful. In germline, CDR1 is SGHDT, CDR2 YYEEEE. The CDR3 is 16 residues long. Here the CDR3 DNA reads TGTGCCAGCAGCTTGGGTCCAGCGGGGGGCACAGATACGCAGCATTTT. Protein product: CASSLGPAGGTDTQHF.

This clonotype has ten or more counts. The chain has TRBV9 and TRBJ2-2; no reliable D call. CDR3 size: 15 residues. Trimming left V 0 bases short and J 2 bases short, with 8 bases between. Germline V gene lookup returns CDR1 SGDLS and CDR2 YYNGEE. CDR3 protein: CASSVEAPNTGELFF. In DNA form, the CDR3 reads TGTGCCAGCAGCGTAGAGGCACCCAACACCGGGGAGCTGTTTTTT.

This clonotype was recorded at least ten times. The CDR3 protein is CASSLSRGAVVTGELFF. The CDR3 DNA sequence: TGTGCCAGCAGCTTAAGTCGGGGAGCTGTCGTCACCGGGGAGCTGTTTTTT. The chain employs TRBV7-9 and TRBJ2-2, with TRBD2 as a possible D gene (5 bases). CDR3 length: 17 amino acids. Germline V gene sequence: CDR1 SEHNR, CDR2 FQNEAQ (reference sequence). Trimming cost V 2 bases and J 4 bases, with 17 bases left between them.

This clonotype has more than one count but fewer than ten. The chain has TRBV13 and TRBJ2-7, with D tentatively TRBD2 (7 bases). Trimming stripped 5 bases from V and 3 bases from J, with 14 bases between. Germline loops: CDR1 PRHDT, CDR2 FYEKMQ (reference sequence). The CDR3 totals 14 residues. CDR3 DNA: TGTGCCAGCAGCAGGGAGGGACACTTCTACGAGCAGTACTTC. It codes for CASSREGHFYEQYF.

This clonotype has at least ten counts. The chain employs TRBV30 and TRBJ2-3; D possibly uses TRBD1 or TRBD2 (6 bases each). V lost 4 bases to trimming and J lost 5 bases, with 19 bases between them. This CDR3 has 15 residues. The V gene's germline CDR1 is GTSNPN and CDR2 SVGIG (reference sequence). The DNA for the CDR3 is TGTGCCTGGACGATGGGGACTGGGGGCGGAGATACGCAGTATTTT. Residues: CAWTMGTGGGDTQYF. Combining the CDR3 with reference TRBV30 and TRBJ2-3 gives the whole variable domain SQTIHQWPATLVQPVGSPLSLECTVEGTSNPNLYWYRQAAGRGLQLLFYSVGIGQISSEVPQNLSASRPQDRQFILSSKKLLLSDSGFYLCAWTMGTGGGDTQYFGPGTRLTVL.

This clonotype was detected many times. This chain connects TRBV20-1 to TRBJ2-7; 7 nucleotides match TRBD2. From germline, CDR1 is DFQATT and CDR2 SNEGSKA (reference sequence). V was clipped by 3 bases and J by 3 bases; unmatched bases: 8. CDR3 size: 14 residues. CDR3 DNA sequence: TGCAGTGCTAGGGCCGAAGCGGGATACTACGAGCAGTACTTC. Its translation is CSARAEAGYYEQYF.

This chain uses TRBV13 with TRBJ2-1, with D tentatively TRBD2 (5 bases). The germline gives CDR1 PRHDT, CDR2 FYEKMQ (reference sequence). The ends were cut back, 8 bases at V and 8 bases at J, with 19 bases in the middle. This CDR3 has 14 amino acids. The CDR3, as DNA: TGTGCCAGCGGACTCCTAGGGAGCAGGTATGAGCAGTTCTTC. Its translation is CASGLLGSRYEQFF.

Comment on this clonotype: A much larger clone lies a single base off, so this may be a read error. The chain recombines TRBV7-9 with TRBJ2-5, with 8 positions matching TRBD1. The CDR3 has 15 amino acids. Germline V CDR1 and CDR2: SEHNR, FQNEAQ (reference sequence). The CDR3 here is CAGSIYRDRQETQYF. In DNA form, the CDR3 reads TGTGCCGGCAGCATTTACCGGGACAGGCAAGAGACCCAGTACTTC.

Concerning this clonotype itself: Since a much larger clone is just one base distant, this may be a read error. This rearrangement joins TRBV7-6 to TRBJ2-1; TRBD2 matches 7 bases. The V gene's germline CDR1 is SGHVS and CDR2 FNYEAQ. The CDR3 length is 14 residues. DNA for the CDR3: TGTACCAGCAGCTTAGGACTAGACAACAATGAGCAGTTCTTC. This encodes CTSSLGLDNNEQFF.

As regards this clonotype: It may be a read error: a sequence one base away is much more abundant. The genes are TRBV15 and TRBJ2-4; 9 positions agree with TRBD2. The V gene's germline CDR1 is LNHNV and CDR2 YYDKDF (reference sequence). The CDR3 has 15 residues. The trim removed 5 bases at V and 1 base at J, leaving 3 bases unmatched. The CDR3 region has the DNA TGTGCCACCAGCCGGACTAGCGCGGCCAAAAACATTCAGTACTTC. It encodes CATSRTSAAKNIQYF.

The sample holds a few counts of this clonotype. The rearrangement links TRBV5-4 to TRBJ2-3; TRBD2 is a possible D gene (6 bases). V was shortened by 0 bases and J by 0 bases, with 17 bases between the two germline ends. Germline V gene sequence: CDR1 SGHNT, CDR2 YYREEE (reference sequence). The CDR3 sequence is 18 residues long. The CDR3 is CASSLAVRSGTSTDTQYF. The CDR3 region has the DNA TGTGCCAGCAGCTTGGCCGTCCGTTCAGGGACTAGCACAGATACGCAGTATTTT.

A few counts support this clonotype. This rearrangement joins TRBV12-3 or TRBV12-4 to TRBJ2-5, with 8 bases aligning to TRBD2. The CDR3 extends over 22 amino acids. V lost 3 bases, J lost 1 base, and 25 bases stayed unmatched. Here the CDR3 reads CASSFRLALAGGGATFQETQYF. Written as DNA, the CDR3 is TGTGCCAGCAGTTTTAGACTAGCGTTAGCCGGAGGGGGGGCGACATTCCAAGAGACCCAGTACTTC.

Ten or more counts support this clonotype. The chain links TRBV10-3 to TRBJ1-1, with D unclear. Deletions cut 1 base from V and 0 bases from J, with 6 bases between. Germline CDR1 ENHRY, CDR2 SYGVKD. The CDR3 is 14 residues long. The CDR3 nucleotides are TGTGCCATCAGTGAGTTTCCATTGAACACTGAAGCTTTCTTT. Translated, it gives CAISEFPLNTEAFF.

A word on this clonotype: A read error may account for a junction end that differs from germline. V is TRBV25-1 and J is TRBJ1-4; D gene unclear. Germline V gene sequence: CDR1 MGHDK, CDR2 SYGVNS. The CDR3 is made up of 13 amino acids. In nucleotides, the CDR3 is TGTGCCAACAGTGATTCAGCAAATGAAAAACTGTTTTTT. Amino acid sequence: CANSDSANEKLFF.

In its sample, this clonotype was seen many times. This sequence joins TRBV30 and TRBJ1-1, with a tentative D call TRBD1 (6 bases). CDR1 and CDR2 (germline): GTSNPN, SVGIG (reference sequence). Trimming removed 5 bases at V and 8 bases at J, with 12 bases between. The CDR3 consists of 11 residues. This CDR3 is CAWSFDREAFF. The CDR3 DNA follows: TGTGCCTGGTCCTTTGACAGGGAAGCTTTCTTT.

This clonotype was seen repeatedly, ten times or more. J is TRBJ1-5 and V is TRBV19; D call uncertain. Germline V gene sequence: CDR1 LNHDA, CDR2 SQIVND (reference sequence). V gave up 5 bases and J gave up 2 bases, with 22 bases separating them. The CDR3 covers 18 residues. CDR3 protein: CASSAPPDIKWGNQPQHF. CDR3 in DNA: TGTGCCAGTAGTGCGCCCCCCGACATTAAGTGGGGCAATCAGCCCCAGCATTTT.

The table lists this clonotype with many counts. The chain links TRBV28 to TRBJ2-3; D is possibly TRBD2 (6 bases). Germline assignment: CDR1 MDHEN and CDR2 SYDVKM. This CDR3 comprises 20 residues. V dropped 3 bases and J dropped 2 bases, with 27 bases sitting between them. The CDR3 reads CASSFPRVGGGQHLTDTQYF. In DNA, the CDR3 is TGTGCCAGCAGTTTCCCCCGCGTCGGGGGTGGTCAACACCTCACAGATACGCAGTATTTT.

In regard to this clonotype: A much more abundant neighbour one base away suggests this may be a read error. The chain recombines TRBV7-2 with TRBJ2-2, with a possible D match to TRBD2 (7 bases). Germline CDR1 SGHTA, CDR2 FQGNSA. The CDR3 length is 16 residues. The CDR3 loop is CASSLDWGGAAGEPFF. CDR3 sequence (DNA): TGTGCCAGCAGCTTAGATTGGGGGGGGGCCGCCGGGGAGCCGTTTTTT. Filled out from reference TRBV7-2 and TRBJ2-2, the complete variable domain reads GAGVSQSPSNKVTEKGKDVELRCDPISGHTALYWYRQSLGQGLEFLIYFQGNSAPDKSGLPSDRFSAERTGGSVSTLTIQRTQQEDSAVYLCASSLDWGGAAGEPFFGEGSRLTVL.

The CDR3 sequence is CASSPPDSLSYNEQFF. Here the CDR3 DNA reads TGTGCCAGCAGTCCCCCAGACTCGCTCTCCTACAATGAGCAGTTCTTC. The genes are TRBV27 and TRBJ2-1, with no clear D. Germline values: CDR1 MNHEY, CDR2 SMNVEV (reference sequence). This CDR3 is built from 16 residues. The V and J ends lost 5 bases and 0 bases respectively, with 14 bases between them.

The chain links TRBV15 to TRBJ1-6; TRBD1 aligns across 11 bases. The trim removed 3 bases at V and 10 bases at J, leaving 2 bases unmatched. Germline assignment: CDR1 LNHNV and CDR2 YYDKDF (reference sequence). CDR3 length: 14 amino acids. CDR3 region: CATSSGQGASPLHF. The CDR3 DNA is TGTGCCACCAGCAGCGGACAGGGGGCATCACCCCTCCACTTT.

This clonotype was recorded a few times. The V and J genes are TRBV19 and TRBJ2-5; 8 nucleotides align to TRBD2. The germline CDR1 and CDR2 sequences are LNHDA and SQIVND (reference sequence). After removal of 6 bases from V and 4 bases from J, the junction contained 10 bases not matched to a gene. The CDR3 spans 15 residues. The CDR3 is CASSWTSGSGETQYF. CDR3 nucleotides: TGTGCCAGTAGCTGGACGAGCGGGAGCGGAGAGACCCAGTACTTC.